One and the same sample provided the 27 T cell receptor beta chains below, sequenced in a study of control samples from healthy donors and cancer patients. Using immunoSEQ multiplex PCR, the repertoire was profiled, and TCRdb retains in-frame clones only, with some absent. Here the sample spans around 200,000 clones, roughly 94% being singletons. The sequenced material came from blood. These receptors originate from a man aged 50-60 years in good health.

The chain uses TRBV4-3 and TRBJ1-5; 12 bases are a match to TRBD1. Germline loops: CDR1 LGHNA, CDR2 YSLEER. With V trimmed by 5 bases and J by 2 bases, 10 bases remained unmatched. CDR3 length equals 18 residues. As DNA, the CDR3 is TGCGCCAGCAGCAGTCACCGGGACAGGGGGCGAGGCAATCAGCCCCAGCATTTT. Residues: CASSSHRDRGRGNQPQHF.

The gene calls are TRBV18 and TRBJ1-1; 8 bases match TRBD1. Germline lookup yields CDR1 KGHSH and CDR2 LQKENI. Trimming removed 1 base from V and 1 base from J; junction bases left unmatched: 5. The CDR3 has 16 amino acids. DNA of the CDR3: TGTGCCAGCTCACCACTCGGACAGGGTTCGAACACTGAAGCTTTCTTT. It yields the protein CASSPLGQGSNTEAFF.

This chain links TRBV10-3 with TRBJ2-7, with 10 bases matching TRBD2. The CDR3 contains 13 residues. CDR1 and CDR2 from the germline V gene are ENHRY and SYGVKD. V lost 7 bases to trimming and J lost 6 bases; unmatched junction nucleotides: 6. In DNA, the CDR3 is TGTGCCATCACCCCGGGACTAGCGAGCGAGCAGTACTTC. Translating gives CAITPGLASEQYF.

The chain is built from TRBV6-5 and TRBJ1-5; 7 nucleotides agree with TRBD1. The germline CDR1 and CDR2 sequences are MNHEY and SVGAGI. The V gene end was trimmed by 7 bases and the J gene end by 4 bases; junction bases not matched to a gene: 10. This CDR3 is 15 amino acids long. The CDR3 here is CASMLSTGLNQPQHF. The CDR3 DNA follows: TGTGCCAGCATGTTATCGACAGGGCTAAATCAGCCCCAGCATTTT.

The CDR3 nucleotides are TGCGCCAGCAGCTCTCGTGGCGTCCCAGAAGATGAGCAGTTCTTC. Encoded protein: CASSSRGVPEDEQFF. This sequence joins TRBV5-1 and TRBJ2-1, with D hard to call. Germline V gene lookup returns CDR1 SGHRS and CDR2 YFSETQ. V was trimmed by 3 bases and J by 8 bases, leaving 18 bases between them. The CDR3 totals 15 residues.

The rearrangement links TRBV5-1 to TRBJ2-5; 10 bases are a match to TRBD2. The CDR3 extends over 15 amino acids. V shed 3 bases and J 5 bases; nucleotides not matched to a gene: 7. CDR1 SGHRS and CDR2 YFSETQ come from the germline V gene. CDR3 DNA: TGCGCCAGCAGCTGGGCTAGCGGGGGTCCCGAGACCCAGTACTTC. Translation: CASSWASGGPETQYF.

This chain links TRBV27 with TRBJ2-5; TRBD1 might be the D (6 bases). The CDR3 loop spans 16 amino acids. Trimming removed 4 bases at V and 5 bases at J, with 20 bases between. Germline values: CDR1 MNHEY, CDR2 SMNVEV (reference sequence). In DNA, the CDR3 is TGTGCCAGCAGTTATCAGACAGGAAAGTCTAGGGAGACCCAGTACTTC. This gives the protein CASSYQTGKSRETQYF.

The rearrangement uses TRBV18 and TRBJ1-1, with D unresolved. V dropped 3 bases and J dropped 2 bases, with 13 bases sitting between them. The CDR3 loop spans 15 amino acids. In germline, CDR1 is KGHSH, CDR2 LQKENI. The CDR3 loop reads CASSPDGSGNTEAFF. The CDR3 DNA sequence: TGTGCCAGCTCACCCGACGGGTCCGGTAACACTGAAGCTTTCTTT.

The chain combines TRBV4-1 with TRBJ1-2; TRBD1 matches at 7 bases. V lost 0 bases, J lost 8 bases, and 9 bases stayed unmatched. The CDR3 sequence is 15 residues long. Germline loops: CDR1 MGHRA, CDR2 YSYEKL. The CDR3, as DNA: TGCGCCAGCAGCCAAGATCGGGACAGCCCGGGGGGCTACACCTTC. Encoded protein: CASSQDRDSPGGYTF.

This rearrangement joins TRBV28 to TRBJ1-1; D is unresolved. Trimming left V 6 bases short and J 0 bases short, with 8 bases between. The germline V gene encodes CDR1 MDHEN and CDR2 SYDVKM. This CDR3 has 13 amino acids. The DNA for the CDR3 is TGTGCCAGCAGCTCTCCGGTGAACACTGAAGCTTTCTTT. This codes for CASSSPVNTEAFF. Full variable domain (remainder filled in from reference TRBV28 and TRBJ1-1): DVKVTQSSRYLVKRTGEKVFLECVQDMDHENMFWYRQDPGLGLRLIYFSYDVKMKEKGDIPEGYSVSREKKERFSLILESASTNQTSMYLCASSSPVNTEAFFGQGTRLTVV.

This clone was detected a few times. The chain has TRBV5-4 and TRBJ1-5; tentatively, D is TRBD1 (6 bases). This CDR3 has 14 residues. CDR1 and CDR2 from the germline V gene are SGHNT and YYREEE (reference sequence). Deletions cut 4 bases from V and 1 base from J, with 9 bases between. CDR3 bases: TGTGCCAGCAGCGAGGGGGGGAGCAATCAGCCCCAGCATTTT. Protein product: CASSEGGSNQPQHF.

CDR3 sequence (DNA): TGCGCCAGCAGCTTGGGCCAGCCTTATAATTCACCCCTCCACTTT. Translating gives CASSLGQPYNSPLHF. The chain links TRBV5-1 to TRBJ1-6; D uncertain. V gave up 0 bases and J gave up 4 bases, with 8 bases separating them. Germline V CDR1 and CDR2: SGHRS, YFSETQ. CDR3 length: 15 amino acids.

This chain connects TRBV11-2 to TRBJ2-6; no firm D call. Trimming pared 1 base from V and 1 base from J, leaving 14 bases between. Germline V lookup: CDR1 SGHAT, CDR2 FQNNGV. The CDR3 totals 18 residues. The CDR3 bases are TGTGCCAGCAGCTTAGTGGTAAAAGCCCTATCTGGGGCCAACGTCCTGACTTTC. Its protein product is CASSLVVKALSGANVLTF. The whole variable domain, remainder taken from reference TRBV11-2 and TRBJ2-6, is EAGVAQSPRYKIIEKRQSVAFWCNPISGHATLYWYQQILGQGPKLLIQFQNNGVVDDSQLPKDRFSAERLKGVDSTLKIQPAKLEDSAVYLCASSLVVKALSGANVLTFGAGSRLTVL.

The gene calls are TRBV6-5 and TRBJ2-5, with D tentatively TRBD1 (5 bases). Trimming took off 2 bases at V and 3 bases at J, with 10 bases between the two ends. Per the germline V gene, CDR1 is MNHEY and CDR2 is SVGAGI. This CDR3 spans 14 amino acids. The CDR3: CASSYRTGEETQYF. The CDR3 coding sequence is TGTGCCAGCAGTTACAGAACAGGAGAAGAGACCCAGTACTTC.

The V call is TRBV7-2, the J call TRBJ1-4; D gene uncertain. The CDR3 totals 13 residues. Germline CDR1 reads SGHTA; CDR2 reads FQGNSA. V was shortened by 4 bases and J by 11 bases, with 14 bases between the two germline ends. The CDR3 nucleotides read TGTGCCAGCAGCTCTAACCCTACGGGGAAACTGTTTTTT. Encoded protein: CASSSNPTGKLFF. Looking up the rest from reference TRBV7-2 and TRBJ1-4 gives the full variable domain: GAGVSQSPSNKVTEKGKDVELRCDPISGHTALYWYRQSLGQGLEFLIYFQGNSAPDKSGLPSDRFSAERTGGSVSTLTIQRTQQEDSAVYLCASSSNPTGKLFFGSGTQLSVL.

The chain carries TRBV9 and TRBJ2-1, with 9 bases that match TRBD1. Losses at the gene ends were 6 bases for V and 8 bases for J; bases not matched to a gene: 9. Germline CDR1 reads SGDLS; CDR2 reads YYNGEE. The CDR3 is 14 residues long. The CDR3 region is CASNPQGAVDEQFF. As DNA, the CDR3 is TGTGCCAGCAACCCACAGGGGGCGGTCGATGAGCAGTTCTTC.

This chain links TRBV6-5 with TRBJ1-5; the D gene is possibly TRBD1 (5 bases). Trimming took 2 bases from V and 5 from J, leaving 10 bases between them. Germline CDR1 MNHEY, CDR2 SVGAGI. The CDR3 loop spans 14 amino acids. The chain's CDR3 is CASSYGGRDQPQHF. The CDR3 DNA reads as TGTGCCAGCAGTTACGGGGGTAGGGATCAGCCCCAGCATTTT.

The V call is TRBV3-1 (or the pseudogene TRBV3-2), the J call TRBJ2-1; 8 bases agree with TRBD1. The ends lost 5 bases at V and 15 bases at J; junction bases unmatched: 12. CDR1 and CDR2 from the germline V gene are LGHDT and YNNKEL (reference sequence). CDR3 size: 13 residues. CDR3 nucleotides: TGTGCCAGCAGCTACGGGACAGGCTTGGATTGGTTCTTC. It specifies CASSYGTGLDWFF.

The rearrangement links TRBV19 to TRBJ2-3; D possibly corresponds to TRBD1 (6 bases). CDR1 is LNHDA, CDR2 SQIVND, per germline (reference sequence). This CDR3 is 15 amino acids long. Between the trimmed V and J ends, which lost 4 bases and 1 base, there was a span of 12 bases. The CDR3 DNA reads TGTGCCAGTAGTAAACAGGGTACTCGCACAGATACGCAGTATTTT. This translates into CASSKQGTRTDTQYF.

This chain connects TRBV11-3 to TRBJ2-7; 9 bases match TRBD1. V lost 5 bases, J lost 4 bases, and 9 bases stayed unmatched. Germline CDR1 SGHNT, CDR2 YENEEA. This CDR3 comprises 15 residues. Here the CDR3 DNA reads TGTGCCAGCAGCGCACGGACAGGGGCAGCGTACGAGCAGTACTTC. Translating gives CASSARTGAAYEQYF.

The chain carries TRBV27 and TRBJ1-6, with D tentatively TRBD1 (6 bases). Looked up from germline, CDR1 is MNHEY and CDR2 is SMNVEV (reference sequence). V lost 1 base and J lost 5, with 21 bases in between. The CDR3 totals 19 residues. The CDR3 DNA is TGTGCCAGCAGTTTATTAGGTCCCCCGAGAGGGGGGAATAATTCACCCCTCCACTTT. This sequence encodes CASSLLGPPRGGNNSPLHF.

This chain links TRBV3-1 (or the pseudogene TRBV3-2) with TRBJ1-2; D unresolved. Trimming cost V 10 bases and J 4 bases, with 10 bases left between them. The CDR3 runs 11 residues. Germline assignment: CDR1 LGHDT and CDR2 YNNKEL (reference sequence). Here the CDR3 reads CATGTSYGYTF. The CDR3 coding sequence is TGTGCCACCGGCACCTCCTATGGCTACACCTTC.

This chain connects TRBV3-1 (or the pseudogene TRBV3-2) to TRBJ1-3; D is unresolved. V lost 4 bases and J lost 0, with 16 bases in between. Germline values: CDR1 LGHDT, CDR2 YNNKEL (reference sequence). The CDR3 extends over 17 amino acids. The CDR3 nucleotides are TGTGCCAGCAGCCGCCTCACGGGTCCCGTCTCTGGAAACACCATATATTTT. Translation: CASSRLTGPVSGNTIYF.

The V gene is TRBV7-9, the J gene TRBJ2-1; TRBD1 might be the D (5 bases). The CDR3 length is 12 residues. Between the trimmed V and J ends, which lost 5 bases and 9 bases, there was a span of 11 bases. Germline V gene data show CDR1 as SEHNR and CDR2 as FQNEAQ (reference sequence). CDR3 loop: CASSRTSGEQFF. CDR3 bases: TGTGCCAGCAGCCGGACATCGGGTGAGCAGTTCTTC.

CDR3 sequence (DNA): TGTGCTAGTGGTCTCTGGACAGCGAACACCGGGGAGCTGTTTTTT. Amino acid sequence: CASGLWTANTGELFF. V and J are TRBV12-5 and TRBJ2-2, with D perhaps TRBD1 (6 bases). Looked up from germline, CDR1 is LGHNT and CDR2 is FRNRAP. The V gene lost 5 bases and the J gene lost 0 bases, with 10 bases spanning the gap. This CDR3 has 15 amino acids. Based on the CDR3 plus reference TRBV12-5 and TRBJ2-2, the full variable domain is DARVTQTPRHKVTEMGQEVTMRCQPILGHNTVFWYRQTMMQGLELLAYFRNRAPLDDSGMPKDRFSAEMPDATLATLKIQPSEPRDSAVYFCASGLWTANTGELFFGEGSRLTVL.

J is TRBJ1-2 and V is TRBV5-6; D is unclear. Trimming took off 3 bases at V and 4 bases at J, with 7 bases between the two ends. CDR1 SGHDT and CDR2 YYEEEE come from the germline V gene. The CDR3 loop spans 12 amino acids. CDR3 protein: CASSSGSYGYTF. The CDR3 nucleotides read TGTGCCAGCAGCTCCGGGTCCTATGGCTACACCTTC.

This chain joins TRBV7-3 and TRBJ2-3, with D possibly being TRBD1 or TRBD2 (5 bases each). This CDR3 has 12 residues. V was trimmed by 5 bases and J by 10 bases, leaving 13 bases between them. Per germline, CDR1 SGHTA and CDR2 FQGTGA. CDR3 nucleotide sequence: TGTGCCAGCAGCCTCTCCACGGGACCGCAGTATTTT. Encoded protein: CASSLSTGPQYF.